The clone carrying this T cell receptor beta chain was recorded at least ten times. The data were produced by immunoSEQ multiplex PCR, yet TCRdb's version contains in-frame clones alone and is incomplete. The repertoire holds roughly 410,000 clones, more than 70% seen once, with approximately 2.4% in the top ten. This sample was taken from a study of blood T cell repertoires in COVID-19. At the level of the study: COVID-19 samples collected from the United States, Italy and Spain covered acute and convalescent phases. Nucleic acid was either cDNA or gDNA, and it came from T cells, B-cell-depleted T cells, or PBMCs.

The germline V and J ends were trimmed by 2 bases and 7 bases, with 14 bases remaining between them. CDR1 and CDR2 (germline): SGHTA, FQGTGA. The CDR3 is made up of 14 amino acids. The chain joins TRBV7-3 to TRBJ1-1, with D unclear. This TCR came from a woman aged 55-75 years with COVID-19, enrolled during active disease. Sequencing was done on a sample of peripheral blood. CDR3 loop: CASSLFSGSGEAFF. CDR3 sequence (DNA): TGTGCCAGCAGCTTATTTAGTGGAAGCGGTGAAGCTTTCTTT.